Following are 4 T cell receptor beta chains from one sample sequenced in a study of blood T cell repertoires in COVID-19. Sequencing used immunoSEQ multiplex PCR; TCRdb keeps in-frame clones, though not all of them. The profile shows around 330,000 clones, 70% to 90% of them singletons. Sequencing input: PBMCs or T cells enriched from blood (not recorded which). The origin of the receptors is a woman between 40 and 55 years old who had recovered from COVID-19.

The V gene is TRBV5-1, the J gene TRBJ2-2; TRBD2 matches at 12 bases. V shed 4 bases and J 2 bases; nucleotides not matched to a gene: 9. Germline CDR1 SGHRS, CDR2 YFSETQ. This CDR3 contains 18 residues. Here the CDR3 DNA reads TGCGCCAGCAGCCTCTCCGGGACTAGCGGGTCTAACACCGGGGAGCTGTTTTTT. Its protein is CASSLSGTSGSNTGELFF.

The rearrangement links TRBV7-2 to TRBJ2-7; 9 bases agree with TRBD1. The V segment lost 5 bases and the J segment 7 bases; nucleotides outside the gene matches: 6. This CDR3 is built from 13 residues. Germline V gene lookup returns CDR1 SGHTA and CDR2 FQGNSA. The chain's CDR3 is CASSKGTGREQYF. The CDR3 coding sequence is TGTGCCAGCAGCAAAGGGACAGGGAGAGAGCAGTACTTC.

This chain connects TRBV6-5 to TRBJ1-2; 7 bases match TRBD1. The J segment lost 4 bases and the V segment lost 6 bases, leaving 8 bases of the junction unmatched. CDR3 size: 14 residues. CDR1 is MNHEY and CDR2 is SVGAGI in the germline V gene. The CDR3 nucleotides are TGTGCCAGCAGAGTAACAGGGGCGGTCTATGGCTACACCTTC. It codes for CASRVTGAVYGYTF.

The chain links TRBV28 to TRBJ2-2; 11 bases are a match to TRBD2. Germline values: CDR1 MDHEN, CDR2 SYDVKM. The CDR3 is 17 residues long. The V gene end was trimmed by 3 bases and the J gene end by 5 bases; junction bases not matched to a gene: 8. CDR3 DNA: TGTGCCAGCAGTTTTACTAGCGGGGGCCCTAGGACCGGGGAGCTGTTTTTT. It is translated as CASSFTSGGPRTGELFF. The whole variable domain, filled in from reference TRBV28 and TRBJ2-2, reads DVKVTQSSRYLVKRTGEKVFLECVQDMDHENMFWYRQDPGLGLRLIYFSYDVKMKEKGDIPEGYSVSREKKERFSLILESASTNQTSMYLCASSFTSGGPRTGELFFGEGSRLTVL.